In its sample, the clone carrying this T cell receptor beta chain was seen a few times. This sample is drawn from a study of cytomegalovirus exposure and HLA in healthy donors. CDR3 length: 16 amino acids. V gave up 4 bases and J gave up 4 bases; unmatched junction bases: 6. Germline V gene data show CDR1 as MNHEY and CDR2 as SVGAGI. PCR primers comprised 60 Vbeta and 13 Jbeta primers. Measured with immunoSEQ multiplex PCR; TCRdb has only the in-frame clones, and not every one. The sample contains about 150,000 clones, 80% to 90% of which appear only once. The chain joins TRBV6-5 to TRBJ2-1; 11 bases map to TRBD2. Sequences were obtained from PBMCs. This TCR was recovered from a man aged 25 to 40 in good health and CMV-seropositive. DNA for the CDR3: TGTGCCAGCAGTTTATTAGCGGGAGGGAGGTACAATGAGCAGTTCTTC. As protein: CASSLLAGGRYNEQFF.